A selection of T cell receptor beta chains follows, all from one sample in a study of brain T cells in children with intractable seizures. Libraries were prepared by immunoSEQ multiplex PCR; TCRdb keeps only in-frame clonotypes and omits some of them. The sample lists 300,000 to 400,000 clones; more than 85% were seen once. The input for sequencing was peripheral blood, taken 4 to 6 months after surgery. All receptors derive from a boy less than two years old with tuberous sclerosis and intractable seizures. Both conserved end residues are part of each CDR3. Fields, in order: D gene, J gene, V gene, clone size, CDR3 DNA, CDR3 protein. D genes are given only for firm matches. Only part of the rows carry a size: once, few, many, or a class if the clone is expanded.

D: TRBD2; J: TRBJ2-3; V: TRBV4-1; size: NA; DNA: TGCGCCAGCAGCCAAACTAGCGGGAGGGCCGGTAGCACAGATACGCAGTATTTT; CDR3: CASSQTSGRAGSTDTQYF
D: NA; J: TRBJ1-4; V: TRBV27; size: NA; DNA: TGTGCCAGCAGTTTACTACCAACCGGACAGTTTCCTGCAACTAATGAAAAACTGTTTTTT; CDR3: CASSLLPTGQFPATNEKLFF
D: NA; J: TRBJ2-5; V: TRBV3-1/TRBV3-2; size: NA; DNA: TGTGCCAGCAGCCAACCGCAGGGGGGACAAGAGACCCAGTACTTC; CDR3: CASSQPQGGQETQYF
D: NA; J: TRBJ2-1; V: TRBV27; size: NA; DNA: TGTGCCAGCAGTCCAGGGAACTCCTACAATGAGCAGTTCTTC; CDR3: CASSPGNSYNEQFF
D: NA; J: TRBJ2-1; V: TRBV4-1; size: NA; DNA: TGCGCCAGCAGCCAAGATAACGGAGGGGGTGAGCAGTTCTTC; CDR3: CASSQDNGGGEQFF
D: NA; J: TRBJ1-4; V: TRBV6-4; size: NA; DNA: TGTGCCTTTGGACCCGATGAAACTAATGAAAAACTGTTTTTT; CDR3: CAFGPDETNEKLFF
D: NA; J: TRBJ1-2; V: TRBV23-1; size: NA; DNA: TGCGCCAGCAGTCAATGTACCGAGGACTATGGCTACACCTTC; CDR3: CASSQCTEDYGYTF
D: TRBD2; J: TRBJ2-1; V: TRBV11-1; size: NA; DNA: TGTGCCAGCAGCTTAAGTGCGGGACTAGCGGGAGAAGCTCTGTTCTTC; CDR3: CASSLSAGLAGEALFF
D: NA; J: TRBJ2-2; V: TRBV29-1; size: NA; DNA: TGCAGCTCCGAGAGGGACAACACCGGGGAGCTGTTTTTT; CDR3: CSSERDNTGELFF
D: NA; J: TRBJ2-5; V: TRBV2; size: NA; DNA: TGTGCCACCCATATCAACCAAGAGACCCAGTACTTC; CDR3: CATHINQETQYF
D: NA; J: TRBJ2-3; V: TRBV5-6; size: NA; DNA: TGTGCCAGCAGCTCAGATAGCGGAGATACGCAGTATTTT; CDR3: CASSSDSGDTQYF
D: NA; J: TRBJ1-2; V: TRBV29-1; size: NA; DNA: TGCAGCGTCGCCTCCTTCTATGGCTACACCTTC; CDR3: CSVASFYGYTF
D: NA; J: TRBJ1-1; V: TRBV10-2; size: NA; DNA: TGCGCCAGCAGTGATATCAGGGACGGCCCCCTAGCTTTCTTT; CDR3: CASSDIRDGPLAFF
D: TRBD1; J: TRBJ1-1; V: TRBV30; size: NA; DNA: TGTGCCTGGAGAACCGGGACAGAGGGTTGGTGGAAAGCTTTCTTT; CDR3: CAWRTGTEGWWKAFF
D: TRBD2; J: TRBJ2-1; V: TRBV6-5; size: NA; DNA: TGTGCCAGCAGTTACCTAGCGGGAGGCTACAATGAGCAGTTCTTC; CDR3: CASSYLAGGYNEQFF
D: TRBD2; J: TRBJ2-7; V: TRBV5-1; size: NA; DNA: TGCGCCAGCAGCTGGACTAGCGATTTAGGCGAGCAGTACTTC; CDR3: CASSWTSDLGEQYF
D: TRBD1; J: TRBJ2-1; V: TRBV11-3; size: NA; DNA: TGTGCCAGCAGCTTGCAACCATCAGAGGGGGCCGAGCAGTTCTTC; CDR3: CASSLQPSEGAEQFF
D: TRBD1; J: TRBJ1-3; V: TRBV7-9; size: NA; DNA: TGTGCCAGCAGCTTTAGGACAGGGCCTGGAAACACCATATATTTT; CDR3: CASSFRTGPGNTIYF
D: NA; J: TRBJ1-6; V: TRBV2; size: NA; DNA: TGTGCCAGCAAGGGGCCCTATTCACCCCTCCACTTT; CDR3: CASKGPYSPLHF
D: NA; J: TRBJ2-3; V: TRBV6-5; size: NA; DNA: TGTGCCAGCACCTTTTCAGATACGCAGTATTTT; CDR3: CASTFSDTQYF
D: TRBD2; J: TRBJ2-2; V: TRBV7-9; size: NA; DNA: TGTGCCAGCAGCTTCTCGACTAGCGGGGGGTGGAACACCGGGGAGCTGTTTTTT; CDR3: CASSFSTSGGWNTGELFF
D: NA; J: TRBJ1-6; V: TRBV10-1; size: few; DNA: TGCGCCAGCAGTGGAACATTTTCCAGGGAGGGTAATTCACCCCTCCACTTT; CDR3: CASSGTFSREGNSPLHF
D: TRBD2; J: TRBJ2-1; V: TRBV24-1; size: NA; DNA: TGTGCCACCAGTGATACGGGGGGGCCTTGGGATGAGCAGTTCTTC; CDR3: CATSDTGGPWDEQFF
D: NA; J: TRBJ2-3; V: TRBV13; size: NA; DNA: TGTGCCAGCAGCTCAATTTCAGCGGGTCTAAGCACAGATACGCAGTATTTT; CDR3: CASSSISAGLSTDTQYF
D: TRBD2; J: TRBJ2-7; V: TRBV3-1/TRBV3-2; size: once; DNA: TGTGCCAGCAGCCCATTGGGACTAGCGGGAGGCCTCTCCAACCGCTACGAGCAGTACTTC; CDR3: CASSPLGLAGGLSNRYEQYF
D: TRBD2; J: TRBJ2-2; V: TRBV7-9; size: NA; DNA: TGTGCCAGCAGCCCAGGCCCAGGGAGGGGAACCGGGGAGCTGTTTTTT; CDR3: CASSPGPGRGTGELFF
D: TRBD2; J: TRBJ2-2; V: TRBV2; size: NA; DNA: TGTGCCAGCAGGGGACTAGTGAGCACCGGGGAGCTGTTTTTT; CDR3: CASRGLVSTGELFF
D: NA; J: TRBJ1-6; V: TRBV7-9; size: NA; DNA: TGTGCCAGCAGCATAGGACGGTCCTATAATTCACCCCTCCACTTT; CDR3: CASSIGRSYNSPLHF
D: NA; J: TRBJ1-2; V: TRBV5-8; size: few; DNA: TGTGCCAGCAGCTTTCAATCCTATGGCTACACCTTC; CDR3: CASSFQSYGYTF
D: TRBD2; J: TRBJ2-1; V: TRBV30; size: NA; DNA: TGTGCCTGGTTCTACGCGGGGGGGTTTAAAAATGAGCAGTTCTTC; CDR3: CAWFYAGGFKNEQFF
D: NA; J: TRBJ1-2; V: TRBV5-6; size: NA; DNA: TGTGCCAGCAGCGCCACACCGGATGGCTACACCTTC; CDR3: CASSATPDGYTF
D: TRBD2; J: TRBJ2-1; V: TRBV7-9; size: NA; DNA: TGTGCCAGCAGCTCCACTAGCGGGAGTTTCGATGAGCAGTTCTTC; CDR3: CASSSTSGSFDEQFF
D: NA; J: TRBJ1-5; V: TRBV21-1; size: NA; DNA: TGTGCCAGCAGCAAAGACGCCACACTTACTCAGCCCCAGCATTTT; CDR3: CASSKDATLTQPQHF
D: NA; J: TRBJ1-4; V: TRBV5-1; size: NA; DNA: TGCGCCAGCAGTCCAGGGGCGGGTAGAGAAGAAAAACTGTTTTTT; CDR3: CASSPGAGREEKLFF
D: NA; J: TRBJ1-5; V: TRBV7-2; size: NA; DNA: TGTGCCAGCAGCCCGGGCCTTGACAGGAGGGATCAGCCCCAGCATTTT; CDR3: CASSPGLDRRDQPQHF
D: NA; J: TRBJ1-5; V: TRBV28; size: NA; DNA: TGTGCCAGCAGGATAGGGGAACGCAATCAGCCCCAGCATTTT; CDR3: CASRIGERNQPQHF
D: NA; J: TRBJ1-2; V: TRBV11-3; size: NA; DNA: TGTGCCAGCAGCTTAGCCCCTACAGGGCTTCCCACCTTC; CDR3: CASSLAPTGLPTF
D: NA; J: TRBJ1-1; V: TRBV2; size: NA; DNA: TGTGCCAGCAGGCTGGGTGAGGAAGGCACTGAAGCTTTCTTT; CDR3: CASRLGEEGTEAFF
D: NA; J: TRBJ1-1; V: TRBV2; size: NA; DNA: TGTGCCAGCAGTGTTGGCACAAACACTGAAGCTTTCTTT; CDR3: CASSVGTNTEAFF
D: TRBD1; J: TRBJ1-2; V: TRBV5-1; size: NA; DNA: TGCGCCAGCAGCTTGGGACAGGGGGCTGGGTTCTATGGCTACACCTTC; CDR3: CASSLGQGAGFYGYTF
D: NA; J: TRBJ1-1; V: TRBV19; size: NA; DNA: TGTGCCAGTAGCGGTGGCACTGTGAACACTGAAGCTTTCTTT; CDR3: CASSGGTVNTEAFF
D: NA; J: TRBJ1-1; V: TRBV6-5; size: NA; DNA: TGTGCCAGCGGAAGGGCAGGGGCTGCTGAAGCTTTCTTT; CDR3: CASGRAGAAEAFF
D: NA; J: TRBJ2-6; V: TRBV19; size: NA; DNA: TGTGCCAGTAGTGTAATACAGGGTACCTCTGGGGCCAACGTCCTGACTTTC; CDR3: CASSVIQGTSGANVLTF
D: NA; J: TRBJ2-7; V: TRBV6-5; size: few; DNA: TGTGCCAGCACCCAGGACATTTTTCCCTACGAGCAGTACTTC; CDR3: CASTQDIFPYEQYF
D: NA; J: TRBJ1-1; V: TRBV15; size: NA; DNA: TGTGCCACCAGCAGATTAAGCCATACTCAAATTGGGGCTTTCTTT; CDR3: CATSRLSHTQIGAFF
D: NA; J: TRBJ2-1; V: TRBV10-3; size: NA; DNA: TGTGCCATCGGGGAGGCGGGAAATGAGCAGTTCTTC; CDR3: CAIGEAGNEQFF
D: TRBD2; J: TRBJ2-1; V: TRBV11-3; size: NA; DNA: TGTGCCAGCAGCTTAGGGAGTTTTGGCGGGAGTTACGAGCAGTTCTTC; CDR3: CASSLGSFGGSYEQFF
D: NA; J: TRBJ1-6; V: TRBV25-1; size: NA; DNA: TGTGCCAGCAGTGAATTAGGCCCCAATTCACCCCTCCACTTT; CDR3: CASSELGPNSPLHF
D: NA; J: TRBJ1-3; V: TRBV30; size: NA; DNA: TGTGCCTGGACGGACAGCTTATTCTCTGGAAACACCATATATTTT; CDR3: CAWTDSLFSGNTIYF
D: NA; J: TRBJ1-2; V: TRBV7-6; size: NA; DNA: TGTGCCAGCAGCTTAGAGACCCGGGGTAACTATGGCTACACCTTC; CDR3: CASSLETRGNYGYTF
D: NA; J: TRBJ1-1; V: TRBV11-2; size: once; DNA: TGTGCCAGCAGCTTAGTGGCAGAACGTGAAGCTTTCTTT; CDR3: CASSLVAEREAFF
D: TRBD1; J: TRBJ1-6; V: TRBV6-1; size: NA; DNA: TGTGCCAGCAGTGAGGCCGGACAGGCAACACCCCTCCACTTT; CDR3: CASSEAGQATPLHF
D: NA; J: TRBJ2-7; V: TRBV7-3; size: NA; DNA: TGTGCCAGCAGCTTAACAACTAGAGGCGAGCAGTACTTC; CDR3: CASSLTTRGEQYF
D: TRBD1; J: TRBJ1-1; V: TRBV7-9; size: NA; DNA: TGTGCCAGCAGCTTAAGGACAGGGCAGAACACTGAAGCTTTCTTT; CDR3: CASSLRTGQNTEAFF
D: TRBD2; J: TRBJ2-1; V: TRBV10-1; size: NA; DNA: TGCGCCACCCCTAGGGGACTAGCGGGATATGAGCAGTTCTTC; CDR3: CATPRGLAGYEQFF
D: TRBD2; J: TRBJ2-1; V: TRBV11-2; size: NA; DNA: TGTGCCAGCAGCTTATCCGGGGGGACTTACAATGAGCAGTTCTTC; CDR3: CASSLSGGTYNEQFF
D: NA; J: TRBJ2-1; V: TRBV6-2/TRBV6-3; size: once; DNA: TGTGCCAGCAGTCTAGCGATCCCCTACAATGAGCAGTTCTTC; CDR3: CASSLAIPYNEQFF
D: NA; J: TRBJ1-1; V: TRBV29-1; size: NA; DNA: TGCAGCGTTGGCCCGCCCTTATGGACAGAGAACACTGAAGCTTTCTTT; CDR3: CSVGPPLWTENTEAFF